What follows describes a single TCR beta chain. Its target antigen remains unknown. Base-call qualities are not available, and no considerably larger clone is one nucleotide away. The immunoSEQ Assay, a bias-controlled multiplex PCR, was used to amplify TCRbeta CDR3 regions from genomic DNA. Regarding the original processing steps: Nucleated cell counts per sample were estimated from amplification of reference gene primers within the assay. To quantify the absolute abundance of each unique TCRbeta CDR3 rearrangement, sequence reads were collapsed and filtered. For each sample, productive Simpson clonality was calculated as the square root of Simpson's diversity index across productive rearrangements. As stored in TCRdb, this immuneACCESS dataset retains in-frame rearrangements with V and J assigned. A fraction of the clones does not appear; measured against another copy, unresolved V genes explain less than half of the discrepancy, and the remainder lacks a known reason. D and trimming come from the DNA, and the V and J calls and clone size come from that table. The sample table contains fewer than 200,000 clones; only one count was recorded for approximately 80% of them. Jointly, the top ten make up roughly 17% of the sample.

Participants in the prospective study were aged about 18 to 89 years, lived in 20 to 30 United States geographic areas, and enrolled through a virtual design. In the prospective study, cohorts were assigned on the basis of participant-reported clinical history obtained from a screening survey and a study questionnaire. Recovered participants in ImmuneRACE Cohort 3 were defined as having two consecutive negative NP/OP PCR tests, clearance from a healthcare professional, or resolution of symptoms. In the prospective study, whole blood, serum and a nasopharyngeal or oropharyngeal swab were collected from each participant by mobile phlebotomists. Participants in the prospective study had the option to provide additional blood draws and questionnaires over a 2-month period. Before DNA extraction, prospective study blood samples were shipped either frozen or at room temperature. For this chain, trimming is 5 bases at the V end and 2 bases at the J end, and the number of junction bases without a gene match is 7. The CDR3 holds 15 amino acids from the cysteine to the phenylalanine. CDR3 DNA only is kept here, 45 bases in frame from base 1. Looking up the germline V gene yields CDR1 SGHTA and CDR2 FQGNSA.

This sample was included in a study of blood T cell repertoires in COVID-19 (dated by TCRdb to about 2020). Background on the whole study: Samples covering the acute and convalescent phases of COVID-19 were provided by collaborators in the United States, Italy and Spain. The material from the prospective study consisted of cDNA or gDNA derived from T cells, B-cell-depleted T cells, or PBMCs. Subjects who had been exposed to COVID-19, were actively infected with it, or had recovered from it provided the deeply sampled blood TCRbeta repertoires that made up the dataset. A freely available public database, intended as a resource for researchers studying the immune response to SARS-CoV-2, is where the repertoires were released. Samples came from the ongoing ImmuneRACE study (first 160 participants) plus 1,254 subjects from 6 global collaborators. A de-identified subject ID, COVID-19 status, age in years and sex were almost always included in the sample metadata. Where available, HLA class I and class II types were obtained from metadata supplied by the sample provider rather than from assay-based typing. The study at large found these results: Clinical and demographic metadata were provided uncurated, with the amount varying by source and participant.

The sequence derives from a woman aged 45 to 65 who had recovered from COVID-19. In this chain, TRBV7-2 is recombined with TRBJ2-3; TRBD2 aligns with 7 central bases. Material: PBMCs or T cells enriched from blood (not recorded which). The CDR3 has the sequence CASSPRGGNTDTQYF. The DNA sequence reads TGTGCCAGCAGCCCTCGGGGAGGGAACACAGATACGCAGTATTTT. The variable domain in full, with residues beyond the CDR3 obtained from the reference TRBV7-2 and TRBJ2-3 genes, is GAGVSQSPSNKVTEKGKDVELRCDPISGHTALYWYRQSLGQGLEFLIYFQGNSAPDKSGLPSDRFSAERTGGSVSTLTIQRTQQEDSAVYLCASSPRGGNTDTQYFGPGTRLTVL.